The rows below give T cell receptor beta chains drawn from one sample of a study of spatial heterogeneity in lung cancer. TCRdb called the 5' RACE reads again in MiXCR, with one record for every CDR3 protein. The sample includes 20,000 to 25,000 distinct CDR3 sequences, about 5% of them seen just once. This material consisted of PBMCs, taken at surgery. The receptors here all came from a male donor with early-stage non-small cell lung cancer. CDR3s include the opening cysteine and the closing phenylalanine or tryptophan. Each record gives: V gene, D gene, J gene, clone size, CDR3 protein, CDR3 DNA. The D gene is left open where the match is weak. For some rows the clone size is stated as once, few or many, or as a class when expanded; others skip it.

>TRBV5-1|.|TRBJ2-3|many
CASSLALPFTDTQYF
TGCGCCAGCAGCTTGGCTCTACCGTTCACAGATACGCAGTATTTT
>TRBV28|TRBD1|TRBJ2-3|many
CASRSGQGAGGTQYF
TGTGCCAGCAGATCGGGACAGGGGGCTGGCGGTACGCAGTATTTT
>TRBV10-3|.|TRBJ1-5|many
CAISEIEQPQHF
TGTGCCATCAGTGAGATAGAGCAGCCCCAGCATTTT
>TRBV19|.|TRBJ2-7|many
CASNLGIAYEQYF
TGTGCCAGTAACCTCGGAATAGCCTACGAGCAGTACTTC
>TRBV5-1|.|TRBJ2-2|many
CASSPRGGGSTGELFF
TGCGCCAGCAGCCCCCGCGGAGGGGGTAGCACCGGGGAGCTGTTTTTT
>TRBV20-1|.|TRBJ2-1|few
CSAMSGFYNEQFF
TGCAGTGCTATGAGCGGGTTCTACAATGAGCAGTTCTTC
>TRBV28|.|TRBJ1-2|many
CASCQVTMGYTF
TGTGCCAGCTGTCAAGTGACTATGGGCTACACCTTC
>TRBV6-2/TRBV6-3|.|TRBJ2-2|many
CASSPGVTGELFF
TGTGCCAGCAGTCCAGGGGTAACCGGGGAGCTGTTTTTT
>TRBV27|.|TRBJ2-1|few
CASSLIDRTNEQFF
TGTGCCAGCAGTTTAATTGACAGGACGAATGAGCAGTTCTTC
>TRBV7-2|TRBD2|TRBJ2-7|medium-sized
CASSSNSGSAYEQYF
TGTGCCAGCAGCTCGAATAGCGGGAGCGCTTACGAGCAGTACTTC
>TRBV10-3|TRBD1|TRBJ2-1|many
CAIKGQGGNEQFF
TGTGCCATCAAGGGACAGGGCGGAAATGAGCAGTTCTTC
>TRBV7-2|.|TRBJ1-1|many
CASSSLGVQAFF
TGTGCCAGCAGCTCCTTAGGGGTTCAGGCTTTCTTT
>TRBV6-2/TRBV6-3|.|TRBJ2-7|.
CASSNQTSYHEQYF
TGTGCCAGCAGTAACCAAACTAGCTACCACGAGCAGTACTTC
>TRBV5-1|.|TRBJ1-2|many
CASSLGTGNYGYTF
TGCGCCAGCAGCTTGGGTACGGGTAACTATGGCTACACCTTC
>TRBV5-4|TRBD1|TRBJ1-3|many
CASSRQGAPGNTIYF
TGTGCCAGCAGCCGACAGGGGGCGCCTGGAAACACCATATATTTT